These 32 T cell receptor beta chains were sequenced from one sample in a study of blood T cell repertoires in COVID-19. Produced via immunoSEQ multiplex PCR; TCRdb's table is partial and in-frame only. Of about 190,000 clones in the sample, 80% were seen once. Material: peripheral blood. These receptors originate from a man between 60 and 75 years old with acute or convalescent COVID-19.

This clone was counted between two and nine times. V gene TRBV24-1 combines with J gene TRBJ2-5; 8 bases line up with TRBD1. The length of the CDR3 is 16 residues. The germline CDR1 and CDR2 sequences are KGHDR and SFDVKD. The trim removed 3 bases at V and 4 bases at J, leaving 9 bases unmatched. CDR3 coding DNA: TGTGCCACCAGTGATGCACGCAGGGGGCTAGTAGAGACCCAGTACTTC. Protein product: CATSDARRGLVETQYF.

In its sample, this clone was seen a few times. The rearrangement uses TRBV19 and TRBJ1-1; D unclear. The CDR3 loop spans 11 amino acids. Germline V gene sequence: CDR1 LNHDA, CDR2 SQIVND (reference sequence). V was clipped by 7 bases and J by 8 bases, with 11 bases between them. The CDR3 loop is CASTSAREAFF. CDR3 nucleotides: TGTGCCAGTACCTCCGCGAGGGAAGCTTTCTTT. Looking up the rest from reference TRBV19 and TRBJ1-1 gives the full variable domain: DGGITQSPKYLFRKEGQNVTLSCEQNLNHDAMYWYRQDPGQGLRLIYYSQIVNDFQKGDIAEGYSVSREKKESFPLTVTSAQKNPTAFYLCASTSAREAFFGQGTRLTVV.

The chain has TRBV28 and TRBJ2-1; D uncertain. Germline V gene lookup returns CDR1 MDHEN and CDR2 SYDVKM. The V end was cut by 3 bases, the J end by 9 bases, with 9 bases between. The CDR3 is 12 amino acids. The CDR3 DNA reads TGTGCCAGCAGTTTGTTCCTAAGTGAGCAGTTCTTC. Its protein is CASSLFLSEQFF.

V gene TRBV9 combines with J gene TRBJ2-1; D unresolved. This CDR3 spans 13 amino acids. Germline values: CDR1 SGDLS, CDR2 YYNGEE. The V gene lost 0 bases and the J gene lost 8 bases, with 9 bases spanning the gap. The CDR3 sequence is CASSVAVGDEQFF. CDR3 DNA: TGTGCCAGCAGCGTAGCGGTGGGCGATGAGCAGTTCTTC.

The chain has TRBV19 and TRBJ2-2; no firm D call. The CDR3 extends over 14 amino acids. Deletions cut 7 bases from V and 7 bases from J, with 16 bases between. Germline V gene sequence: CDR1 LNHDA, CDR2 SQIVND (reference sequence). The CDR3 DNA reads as TGTGCCAGTACTCGGTCGGCCAGACTCGGGGAGCTGTTTTTT. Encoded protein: CASTRSARLGELFF.

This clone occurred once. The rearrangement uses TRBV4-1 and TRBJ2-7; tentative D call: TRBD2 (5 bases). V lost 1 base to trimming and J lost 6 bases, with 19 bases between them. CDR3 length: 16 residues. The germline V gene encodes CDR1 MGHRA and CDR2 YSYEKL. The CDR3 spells CASSQVVGEKRREQYF. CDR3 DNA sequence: TGCGCCAGCAGCCAAGTGGTTGGGGAGAAGAGGCGCGAGCAGTACTTC.

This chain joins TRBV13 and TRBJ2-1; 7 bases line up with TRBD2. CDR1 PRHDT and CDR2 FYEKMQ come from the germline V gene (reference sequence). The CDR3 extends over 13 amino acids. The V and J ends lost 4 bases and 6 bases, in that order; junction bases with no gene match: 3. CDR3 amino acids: CASSSRTSNEQFF. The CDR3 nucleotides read TGTGCCAGCAGCTCCAGGACTAGCAATGAGCAGTTCTTC.

CDR3 sequence: CASSFGTGFGYTF. The CDR3 coding sequence is TGCGCCAGCAGCTTCGGGACAGGGTTTGGCTACACCTTC. The chain employs TRBV5-1 and TRBJ1-2; 9 bases align to TRBD1. CDR3 length: 13 residues. Germline CDR1 SGHRS, CDR2 YFSETQ. Unmatched junction bases numbered 3, after V lost 2 bases and J lost 7 bases.

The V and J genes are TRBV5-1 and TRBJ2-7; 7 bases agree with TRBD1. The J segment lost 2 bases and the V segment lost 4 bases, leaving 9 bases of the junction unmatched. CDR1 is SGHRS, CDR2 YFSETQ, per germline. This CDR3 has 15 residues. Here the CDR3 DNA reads TGCGCCAGCAGCACATCCGGGACAGCCGCCTACGAGCAGTACTTC. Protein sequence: CASSTSGTAAYEQYF.

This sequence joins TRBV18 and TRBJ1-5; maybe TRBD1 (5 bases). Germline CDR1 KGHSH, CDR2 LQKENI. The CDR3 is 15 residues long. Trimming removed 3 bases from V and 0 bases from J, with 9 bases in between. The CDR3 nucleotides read TGTGCCAGCTCACCCGGGGGGGGTAGCAATCAGCCCCAGCATTTT. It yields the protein CASSPGGGSNQPQHF.

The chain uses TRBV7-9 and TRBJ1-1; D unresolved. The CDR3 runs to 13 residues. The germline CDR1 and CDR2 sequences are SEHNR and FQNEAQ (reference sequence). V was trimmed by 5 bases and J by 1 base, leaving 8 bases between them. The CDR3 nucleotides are TGTGCCAGCAGCAGCTTCGGGAACACTGAAGCTTTCTTT. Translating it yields CASSSFGNTEAFF. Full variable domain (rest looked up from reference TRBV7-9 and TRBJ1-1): DTGVSQNPRHKITKRGQNVTFRCDPISEHNRLYWYRQTLGQGPEFLTYFQNEAQLEKSRLLSDRFSAERPKGSFSTLEIQRTEQGDSAMYLCASSSFGNTEAFFGQGTRLTVV.

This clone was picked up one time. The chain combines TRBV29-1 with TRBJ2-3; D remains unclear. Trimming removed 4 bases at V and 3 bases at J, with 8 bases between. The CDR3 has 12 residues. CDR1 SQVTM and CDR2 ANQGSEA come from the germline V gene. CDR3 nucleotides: TGCAGCGTTGTGGAGTGGACAGATACGCAGTATTTT. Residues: CSVVEWTDTQYF.

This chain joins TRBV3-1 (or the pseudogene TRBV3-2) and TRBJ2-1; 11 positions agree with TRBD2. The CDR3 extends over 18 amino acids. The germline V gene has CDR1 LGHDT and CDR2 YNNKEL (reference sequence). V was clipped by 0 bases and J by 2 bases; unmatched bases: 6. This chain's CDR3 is CASSQDLLAGGTYNEQFF. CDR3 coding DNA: TGTGCCAGCAGCCAAGATCTGCTAGCGGGAGGAACCTACAATGAGCAGTTCTTC.

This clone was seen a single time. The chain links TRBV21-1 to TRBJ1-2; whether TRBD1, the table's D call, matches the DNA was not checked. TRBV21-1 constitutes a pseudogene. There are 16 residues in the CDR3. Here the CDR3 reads CASSKGSHRDGYGYTF. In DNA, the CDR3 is TGTGCCAGCAGCAAAGGCTCCCACAGGGATGGGTACGGCTACACCTTC.

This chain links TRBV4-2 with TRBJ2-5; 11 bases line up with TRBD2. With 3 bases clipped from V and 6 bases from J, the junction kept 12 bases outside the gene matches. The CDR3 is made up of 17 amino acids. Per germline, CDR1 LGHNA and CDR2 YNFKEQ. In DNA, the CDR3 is TGTGCCAGCAGCCATGACATCCTAGCGGGGGGCCCCCAGACCCAGTACTTC. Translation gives CASSHDILAGGPQTQYF.

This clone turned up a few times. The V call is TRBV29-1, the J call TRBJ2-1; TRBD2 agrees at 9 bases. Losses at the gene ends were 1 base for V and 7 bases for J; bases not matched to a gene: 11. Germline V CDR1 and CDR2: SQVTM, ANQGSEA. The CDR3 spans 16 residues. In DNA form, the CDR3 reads TGCAGCGTTGAAGGTACCCCTAGCGGGACCGGGAATGAGCAGTTCTTC. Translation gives CSVEGTPSGTGNEQFF.

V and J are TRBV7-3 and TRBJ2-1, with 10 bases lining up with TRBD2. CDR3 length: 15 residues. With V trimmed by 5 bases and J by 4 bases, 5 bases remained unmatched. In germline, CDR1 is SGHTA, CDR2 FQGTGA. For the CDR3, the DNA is TGTGCCAGCAGCCAAGGACTAGCGGTGTACAATGAGCAGTTCTTC. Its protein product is CASSQGLAVYNEQFF.

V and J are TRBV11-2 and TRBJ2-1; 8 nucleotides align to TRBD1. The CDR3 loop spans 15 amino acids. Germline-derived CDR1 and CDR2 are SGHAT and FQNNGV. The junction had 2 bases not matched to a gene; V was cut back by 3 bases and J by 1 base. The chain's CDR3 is CASSFRTGSYNEQFF. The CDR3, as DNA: TGTGCCAGCAGCTTTCGGACAGGGTCCTACAATGAGCAGTTCTTC.

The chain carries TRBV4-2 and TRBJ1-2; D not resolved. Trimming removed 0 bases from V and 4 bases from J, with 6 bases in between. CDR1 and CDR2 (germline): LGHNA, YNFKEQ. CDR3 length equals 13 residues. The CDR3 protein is CASSQEEAYGYTF. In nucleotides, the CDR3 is TGTGCCAGCAGCCAAGAGGAGGCCTATGGCTACACCTTC.

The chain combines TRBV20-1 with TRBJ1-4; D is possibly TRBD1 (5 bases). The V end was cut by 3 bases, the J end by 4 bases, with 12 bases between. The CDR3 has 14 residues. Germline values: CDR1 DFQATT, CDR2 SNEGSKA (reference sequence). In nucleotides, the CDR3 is TGCAGTGCTAGTCGGGGGGTAGATAATGAAAAACTGTTTTTT. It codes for CSASRGVDNEKLFF.

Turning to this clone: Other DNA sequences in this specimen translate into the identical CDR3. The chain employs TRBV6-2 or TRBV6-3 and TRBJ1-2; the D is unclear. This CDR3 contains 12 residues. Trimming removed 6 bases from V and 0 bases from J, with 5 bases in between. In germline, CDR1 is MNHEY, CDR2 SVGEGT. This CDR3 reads CASSSTNYGYTF. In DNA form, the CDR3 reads TGTGCCAGCAGCTCAACTAACTATGGCTACACCTTC.

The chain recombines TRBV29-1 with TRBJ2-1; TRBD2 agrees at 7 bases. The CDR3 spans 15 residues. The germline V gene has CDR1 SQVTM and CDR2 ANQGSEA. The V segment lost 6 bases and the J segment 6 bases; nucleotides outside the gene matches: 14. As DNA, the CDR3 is TGCAGCGTCCTCGGAGTTAGCGGGCCCCTCAATGAGCAGTTCTTC. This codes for CSVLGVSGPLNEQFF.

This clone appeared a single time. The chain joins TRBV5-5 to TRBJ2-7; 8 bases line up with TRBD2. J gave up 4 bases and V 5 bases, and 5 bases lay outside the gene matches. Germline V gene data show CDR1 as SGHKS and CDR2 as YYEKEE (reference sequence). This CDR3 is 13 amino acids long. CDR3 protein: CASSPGTRYEQYF. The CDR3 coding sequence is TGTGCCAGCAGTCCCGGGACTAGGTACGAGCAGTACTTC.

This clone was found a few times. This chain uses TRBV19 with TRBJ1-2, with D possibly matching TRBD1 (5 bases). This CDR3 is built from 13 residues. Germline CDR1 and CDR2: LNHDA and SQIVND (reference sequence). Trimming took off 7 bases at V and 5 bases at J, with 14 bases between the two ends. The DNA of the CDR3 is TGTGCCAGTACTCGACAGAGCCCTTATGGCTACACCTTC. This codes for CASTRQSPYGYTF.

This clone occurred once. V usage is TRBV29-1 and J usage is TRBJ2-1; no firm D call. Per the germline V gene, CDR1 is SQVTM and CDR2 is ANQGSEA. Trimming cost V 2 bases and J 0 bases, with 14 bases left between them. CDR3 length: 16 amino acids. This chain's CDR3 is CSVESSRAGSYNEQFF. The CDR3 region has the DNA TGCAGCGTTGAATCTTCTCGCGCTGGCTCCTACAATGAGCAGTTCTTC.

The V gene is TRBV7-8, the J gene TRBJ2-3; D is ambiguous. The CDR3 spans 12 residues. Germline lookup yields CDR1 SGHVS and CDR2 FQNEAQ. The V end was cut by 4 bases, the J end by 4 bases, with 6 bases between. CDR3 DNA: TGTGCCAGCAGCTATCTAGCAGATACGCAGTATTTT. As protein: CASSYLADTQYF.

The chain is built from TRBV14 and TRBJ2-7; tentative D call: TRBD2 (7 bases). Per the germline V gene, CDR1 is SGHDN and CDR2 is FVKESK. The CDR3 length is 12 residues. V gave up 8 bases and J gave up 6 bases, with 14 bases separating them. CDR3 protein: CASGLGGGEQYF. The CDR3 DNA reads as TGTGCCAGCGGACTAGGGGGAGGCGAGCAGTACTTC.

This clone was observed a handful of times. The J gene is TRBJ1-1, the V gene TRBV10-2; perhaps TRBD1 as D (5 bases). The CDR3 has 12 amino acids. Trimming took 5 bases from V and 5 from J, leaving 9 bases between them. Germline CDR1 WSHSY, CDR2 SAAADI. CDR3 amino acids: CASSTRVTEAFF. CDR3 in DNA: TGCGCCAGCAGTACCAGGGTAACTGAAGCTTTCTTT.

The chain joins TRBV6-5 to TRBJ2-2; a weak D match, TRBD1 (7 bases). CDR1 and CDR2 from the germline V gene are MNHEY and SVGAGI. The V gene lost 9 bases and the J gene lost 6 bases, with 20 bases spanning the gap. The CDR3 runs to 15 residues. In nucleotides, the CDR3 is TGTGCCAGTAAACGGGAGACAGGGAGTTCCGGGGAGCTGTTTTTT. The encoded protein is CASKRETGSSGELFF.

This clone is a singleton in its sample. The CDR3 bases are TGTGCCAGCAGAAGGACAGGGGCGCAGGGCTATGGCTACACCTTC. As protein: CASRRTGAQGYGYTF. V gene TRBV7-9 combines with J gene TRBJ1-2; the match to TRBD1 covers 9 bases. Germline CDR1 and CDR2: SEHNR and FQNEAQ (reference sequence). V trimming: 6 bases; J trimming: 4 bases; junction bases outside the gene matches: 9. This CDR3 region has 15 residues.

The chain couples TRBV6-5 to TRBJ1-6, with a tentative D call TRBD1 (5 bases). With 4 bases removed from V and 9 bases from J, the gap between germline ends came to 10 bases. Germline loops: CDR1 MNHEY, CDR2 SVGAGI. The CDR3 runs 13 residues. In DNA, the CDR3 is TGTGCCAGCAGTTCAGGGCTGCGTTCACCCCTCCACTTT. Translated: CASSSGLRSPLHF.

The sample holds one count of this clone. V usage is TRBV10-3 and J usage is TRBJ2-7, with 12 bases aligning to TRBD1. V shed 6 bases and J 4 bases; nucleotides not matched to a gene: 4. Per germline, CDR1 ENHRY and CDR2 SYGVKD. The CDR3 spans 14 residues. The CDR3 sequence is CAIRGQGAGYEQYF. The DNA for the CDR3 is TGTGCCATCAGGGGACAGGGGGCAGGATACGAGCAGTACTTC.